The rows below give T cell receptor beta chains drawn from one sample of a study of OX40 agonist ivuxolimab in advanced cancers. Assay: immunoSEQ multiplex PCR; the TCRdb copy retains only in-frame clones and omits some. The repertoire holds 42,000 or so clones, with over 75% as singletons. The sequenced sample was CD4+ or CD8+ T cells sorted from blood, obtained in a trial of the OX40 agonist ivuxolimab. These receptors all come from an adult with an advanced solid tumor such as melanoma, head and neck, liver or kidney cancer. The CDR3 runs from the conserved cysteine through the conserved F or W. A D gene is named only where the DNA matches it firmly.

J gene | D gene | V gene | CDR3 protein
TRBJ1-5 | TRBD1 | TRBV4-1 | CASSQQGGQGTLGSQPQHF
TRBJ1-1 | . | TRBV7-9 | CASSPVVGHTEAFF
TRBJ1-1 | . | TRBV7-9 | CASTQVRDTEAFF
TRBJ2-3 | TRBD1 | TRBV19 | CASIGQGADTQYF
TRBJ2-7 | . | TRBV6-5 | CASSPLITIGYEQYF
TRBJ2-1 | . | TRBV7-2 | CASSLVSLASTYNEQFF
TRBJ1-5 | . | TRBV15 | CATSSVTGLNQPQHF
TRBJ1-2 | . | TRBV9 | CASSATPLSNYGYTF
TRBJ2-3 | TRBD2 | TRBV7-9 | CASSLAAGVTDTQYF
TRBJ2-3 | . | TRBV28 | CASRGLTDTQYF
. | . | TRBV7-9 | CASSLGGDEQYF
TRBJ1-1 | . | TRBV6-5 | CASSSVPGGNTEAFF
TRBJ2-7 | . | TRBV21-1 | CASSKEGLDSPSSYEQYF
TRBJ2-4 | . | TRBV7-2 | CASSLSENIQYF
TRBJ2-6 | . | TRBV27 | CASSLLGSATGANVLTF
TRBJ2-2 | . | TRBV10-3 | CAISVGTAAAGELFF
TRBJ1-2 | TRBD1 | TRBV7-2 | CARGQGAGYGYTF
TRBJ2-7 | . | TRBV6-1 | CASSEAGEQYF
TRBJ2-5 | . | TRBV6-5 | CASSYSRAQETQYF
TRBJ2-5 | TRBD1 | TRBV5-1 | CASSLGAGTGTRETQYF
TRBJ2-7 | . | TRBV23-1 | CASSRGASYEQYF
TRBJ2-2 | . | TRBV7-6 | CASSLRTANTGELFF